This T cell receptor (beta chain) was sequenced for a study of blood T cell repertoires in COVID-19. Turning to the study itself: Symptom resolution, clearance, or two negative PCRs marked donors in Cohort 3 as recovered. COVID-19 samples from acute and convalescent phases originated in the United States, Italy and Spain.

TCRdb keeps only in-frame clones here, not all; method: immunoSEQ multiplex PCR. This sample has about 280,000 clones; 88% occur once, and the top ten carry 2% to 2.5%. Germline trimming cut 3 bases from V and 3 bases from J; bases unmatched to any gene: 4. CDR3 length: 14 amino acids. CDR1 is MDHEN and CDR2 is SYDVKM in the germline V gene. Individuals drawn from about 26 US areas were about 18 to 89 years old. Participants' reported clinical history set cohort assignment. Sequencing input: PBMCs or T cells enriched from blood (not recorded which). This TCR was recovered from a woman aged 55-69 years in a cohort exposed to, infected with or recovered from COVID-19 (not recorded which). The chain combines TRBV28 with TRBJ2-5, with TRBD2 matching over 7 bases. CDR3 sequence: CASSFREEEETQYF. The CDR3 DNA follows: TGTGCCAGCAGTTTTCGGGAGGAAGAAGAGACCCAGTACTTC. Filled out from reference TRBV28 and TRBJ2-5, the complete variable domain reads DVKVTQSSRYLVKRTGEKVFLECVQDMDHENMFWYRQDPGLGLRLIYFSYDVKMKEKGDIPEGYSVSREKKERFSLILESASTNQTSMYLCASSFREEEETQYFGPGTRLLVL.